One and the same sample provided the 26 T cell receptor beta chains below, sequenced in a study of blood T cell repertoires in COVID-19. Clones were read by immunoSEQ multiplex PCR, and TCRdb kept only the in-frame ones, dropping some. The sample contains around 290,000 clones, roughly 90% of which appear only once. Sequencing was carried out using PBMCs or T cells enriched from blood (not recorded which). Receptor source: a woman between 25 and 40 years old who had recovered from COVID-19.

The chain combines TRBV7-9 with TRBJ2-7; D is unresolved. Per germline, CDR1 SEHNR and CDR2 FQNEAQ (reference sequence). V lost 5 bases and J 0 bases, leaving 11 bases between the germline ends. The CDR3 is 14 amino acids. CDR3 in amino acids: CASSPSGYSYEQYF. CDR3 DNA sequence: TGTGCCAGCAGCCCTAGTGGGTACTCCTACGAGCAGTACTTC. Full variable domain (remainder filled in from reference TRBV7-9 and TRBJ2-7): DTGVSQNPRHKITKRGQNVTFRCDPISEHNRLYWYRQTLGQGPEFLTYFQNEAQLEKSRLLSDRFSAERPKGSFSTLEIQRTEQGDSAMYLCASSPSGYSYEQYFGPGTRLTVT.

CDR3 sequence (DNA): TGTGCCAGCAGACGAGGACTAGCGGGAGGGGCCTCCTACAATGAGCAGTTCTTC. Protein: CASRRGLAGGASYNEQFF. The chain carries TRBV7-2 and TRBJ2-1, with 15 nucleotides matching TRBD2. Trimming removed 6 bases from V and 0 bases from J; junction bases left unmatched: 6. Germline loops: CDR1 SGHTA, CDR2 FQGNSA. This CDR3 has 18 amino acids.

The chain links TRBV6-6 to TRBJ1-4; tentative D call: TRBD1 (5 bases). The CDR3 consists of 15 residues. V lost 2 bases and J 8 bases, leaving 15 bases between the germline ends. In germline, CDR1 is MNHNY, CDR2 SVGAGI (reference sequence). The CDR3 region has the DNA TGTGCCAGCAGTTACCTCCCAGGGATGGGAGAAAAACTGTTTTTT. It translates to CASSYLPGMGEKLFF.

The chain links TRBV10-2 to TRBJ2-3, with TRBD2 as a possible D gene (5 bases). CDR3 length: 16 amino acids. V was pared by 4 bases and J by 1 base, with 15 bases between. Germline CDR1 WSHSY, CDR2 SAAADI. CDR3 protein: CASSGVGLAGTDTQYF. The CDR3 bases are TGCGCCAGCAGTGGGGTCGGGCTAGCAGGCACAGATACGCAGTATTTT.

This chain links TRBV27 with TRBJ1-1; D is uncertain. In germline, CDR1 is MNHEY, CDR2 SMNVEV (reference sequence). V was trimmed by 0 bases and J by 2 bases, leaving 4 bases between them. This CDR3 has 13 residues. CDR3 amino acids: CASSLSANTEAFF. The CDR3 DNA is TGTGCCAGCAGTTTATCAGCAAACACTGAAGCTTTCTTT.

The chain couples TRBV6-6 to TRBJ2-7, with 8 nucleotides matching TRBD1. CDR1 and CDR2 (germline): MNHNY, SVGAGI (reference sequence). This CDR3 is 15 amino acids long. V lost 10 bases and J lost 4; bases outside the gene matches: 15. The CDR3 nucleotides are TGTGCCACCCATAGGTCGAGACAGGGGACTTACGAGCAGTACTTC. Its protein product is CATHRSRQGTYEQYF.

The chain uses TRBV28 and TRBJ2-7; a possible D gene is TRBD2 (6 bases). Germline-derived CDR1 and CDR2 are MDHEN and SYDVKM. CDR3 length equals 18 residues. V was cut by 4 bases and J by 0 bases, with 22 bases left in between. CDR3 DNA: TGTGCCAGCAGTTCATACCGTTACCGGGACTCGAGCTCCTACGAGCAGTACTTC. It is translated as CASSSYRYRDSSSYEQYF.

The V call is TRBV9, the J call TRBJ2-3; tentatively, D is TRBD2 (5 bases). The CDR3 covers 12 residues. Trimming cost V 2 bases and J 6 bases, with 7 bases left between them. Germline V gene sequence: CDR1 SGDLS, CDR2 YYNGEE. DNA for the CDR3: TGTGCCAGCAGCGTCCCGGGGGATACGCAGTATTTT. Translating gives CASSVPGDTQYF.

This clone was picked up one time. The V and J genes are TRBV5-1 and TRBJ2-4; weak D call: TRBD1 (6 bases). Trimming left V 0 bases short and J 1 base short, with 11 bases between. The CDR3 consists of 16 residues. The germline V gene encodes CDR1 SGHRS and CDR2 YFSETQ. CDR3 residues: CASSLAGAPAKNIQYF. Written as DNA, the CDR3 is TGCGCCAGCAGCTTGGCAGGGGCCCCGGCCAAAAACATTCAGTACTTC.

Written as DNA, the CDR3 is TGTGCCAGCAGCTTAGCGCAAGGGAGATCACCCCTCCACTTT. Its protein is CASSLAQGRSPLHF. V gene TRBV7-8 combines with J gene TRBJ1-6, with D unclear. Trimming took off 0 bases at V and 10 bases at J, with 10 bases between the two ends. Looked up from germline, CDR1 is SGHVS and CDR2 is FQNEAQ. The CDR3 consists of 14 residues.

This clone was seen just once. The chain links TRBV6-5 to TRBJ2-1; tentative D call: TRBD1 (6 bases). The CDR3 consists of 14 residues. The V and J ends lost 7 bases and 7 bases respectively, with 17 bases between them. CDR1 is MNHEY and CDR2 is SVGAGI in the germline V gene. The CDR3 region has the DNA TGTGCCAGCACTATCGGGACACGGGATAATGAGCAGTTCTTC. This codes for CASTIGTRDNEQFF.

This chain connects TRBV28 to TRBJ2-7, with 8 positions matching TRBD1. Germline CDR1 reads MDHEN; CDR2 reads SYDVKM. The CDR3 extends over 16 amino acids. V shed 5 bases and J 2 bases; nucleotides not matched to a gene: 11. CDR3 amino acids: CASSPGQVKTPYEQYF. CDR3 in DNA: TGTGCCAGCAGTCCGGGACAGGTTAAAACTCCCTACGAGCAGTACTTC.

The CDR3 DNA reads as TGTGCCAGCAGCCAAGATATGGGGGGGGTTGGGTACGAGCAGTACTTC. Its translation is CASSQDMGGVGYEQYF. The chain joins TRBV3-1 (or the pseudogene TRBV3-2) to TRBJ2-7; the match to TRBD2 covers 7 bases. Trimming took 0 bases from V and 4 from J; bases not matched to a gene: 9. The CDR3 extends over 16 amino acids. Germline V gene data show CDR1 as LGHDT and CDR2 as YNNKEL (reference sequence).

CDR3 nucleotide sequence: TGTGCCAGCAGCTTGAAGTTGTACGGCGGTTCAGATACGCAGTATTTT. As protein: CASSLKLYGGSDTQYF. The chain uses TRBV5-6 and TRBJ2-3, with D uncertain. Trimming shortened V by 1 base and J by 4 bases, and 16 bases separated the two germline ends. Germline V gene data show CDR1 as SGHDT and CDR2 as YYEEEE. This CDR3 spans 16 amino acids.

The gene calls are TRBV6-1 and TRBJ2-2, with TRBD2 matching 15 bases. The V gene end was trimmed by 0 bases and the J gene end by 7 bases; junction bases not matched to a gene: 9. This CDR3 comprises 19 residues. The germline V gene encodes CDR1 MNHNS and CDR2 SASEGT. The DNA of the CDR3 is TGTGCCAGCAGTGAAGCGCCCGGGACTAGCGGGAGGAGAGGCGGGGAGCTGTTTTTT. Translating gives CASSEAPGTSGRRGGELFF.

CDR3 coding DNA: TGCAGCGTTGCTTTCGGGACAGGGTATACCGGGGAGCTGTTTTTT. The encoded protein is CSVAFGTGYTGELFF. The rearrangement links TRBV29-1 to TRBJ2-2; 9 positions match TRBD1. The CDR3 is made up of 15 amino acids. Looked up from germline, CDR1 is SQVTM and CDR2 is ANQGSEA. Trimming removed 4 bases from V and 5 bases from J; junction bases left unmatched: 8.

The V gene is TRBV19, the J gene TRBJ2-2, with TRBD1 matching 11 bases. Germline assignment: CDR1 LNHDA and CDR2 SQIVND (reference sequence). There are 16 residues in the CDR3. After removal of 7 bases from V and 0 bases from J, the junction contained 4 bases not matched to a gene. For the CDR3, the DNA is TGTGCCAGTAACGCGGGACAGGGGGCGAACACCGGGGAGCTGTTTTTT. Encoded protein: CASNAGQGANTGELFF.

The chain recombines TRBV2 with TRBJ1-1; D gene unclear. V was trimmed by 7 bases and J by 6 bases, leaving 12 bases between them. CDR1 SNHLY and CDR2 FYNNEI come from the germline V gene. This CDR3 region has 12 residues. CDR3 DNA sequence: TGTGCCAGCACCCCACAGAGCCCTGAAGCTTTCTTT. This sequence encodes CASTPQSPEAFF. Variable domain in full (rest from reference TRBV2 and TRBJ1-1): EPEVTQTPSHQVTQMGQEVILRCVPISNHLYFYWYRQILGQKVEFLVSFYNNEISEKSEIFDDQFSVERPDGSNFTLKIRSTKLEDSAMYFCASTPQSPEAFFGQGTRLTVV.

The chain is built from TRBV30 and TRBJ2-7; maybe TRBD2 (6 bases). Looked up from germline, CDR1 is GTSNPN and CDR2 is SVGIG (reference sequence). Trimming left V 2 bases short and J 0 bases short, with 11 bases between. The CDR3 runs to 14 residues. Here the CDR3 DNA reads TGTGCCTGGAGTTCTGGGGGGATCTCCTACGAGCAGTACTTC. This translates into CAWSSGGISYEQYF. The full variable domain, rest sourced from reference TRBV30 and TRBJ2-7, is SQTIHQWPATLVQPVGSPLSLECTVEGTSNPNLYWYRQAAGRGLQLLFYSVGIGQISSEVPQNLSASRPQDRQFILSSKKLLLSDSGFYLCAWSSGGISYEQYFGPGTRLTVT.

V usage is TRBV5-1 and J usage is TRBJ2-1; the match to TRBD2 covers 14 bases. Per the germline V gene, CDR1 is SGHRS and CDR2 is YFSETQ. V dropped 7 bases and J dropped 5; count of bases not matched to a gene: 5. This CDR3 is 15 amino acids long. The DNA for the CDR3 is TGCGCCAGCCGACTAGCGGGAGGGCCCCACAATGAGCAGTTCTTC. This translates into CASRLAGGPHNEQFF.

The gene calls are TRBV10-2 and TRBJ2-2; a weak D match, TRBD1 (6 bases). The V and J ends lost 5 bases and 5 bases respectively, with 12 bases between them. Germline lookup yields CDR1 WSHSY and CDR2 SAAADI. The CDR3 covers 14 residues. CDR3 in amino acids: CASSTTGQTGELFF. The CDR3 region has the DNA TGCGCCAGCAGTACCACAGGACAGACCGGGGAGCTGTTTTTT.

The gene calls are TRBV30 and TRBJ1-1, with D perhaps TRBD1 (6 bases). The V gene's germline CDR1 is GTSNPN and CDR2 SVGIG (reference sequence). This CDR3 is built from 13 residues. V was shortened by 0 bases and J by 8 bases, with 13 bases between the two germline ends. CDR3 protein: CAWSVGGASEAFF. The CDR3 DNA reads as TGTGCCTGGAGTGTAGGGGGGGCGTCGGAAGCTTTCTTT.

This sequence joins TRBV7-2 and TRBJ2-1; 8 nucleotides align to TRBD2. Losses at the gene ends were 7 bases for V and 4 bases for J; bases not matched to a gene: 9. Germline-derived CDR1 and CDR2 are SGHTA and FQGNSA. The CDR3 spans 15 residues. CDR3 nucleotide sequence: TGTGCCAGCACCTATGGTACTAGCGGTTACAATGAGCAGTTCTTC. Encoded protein: CASTYGTSGYNEQFF. Together with reference TRBV7-2 and TRBJ2-1, the CDR3 gives the full variable domain: GAGVSQSPSNKVTEKGKDVELRCDPISGHTALYWYRQSLGQGLEFLIYFQGNSAPDKSGLPSDRFSAERTGGSVSTLTIQRTQQEDSAVYLCASTYGTSGYNEQFFGPGTRLTVL.

This chain connects TRBV19 to TRBJ2-2, with 7 bases fitting TRBD1. The CDR3 runs 15 residues. J was trimmed by 6 bases and V by 3 bases; bases with no gene match: 7. Germline V gene data show CDR1 as LNHDA and CDR2 as SQIVND (reference sequence). DNA of the CDR3: TGTGCCAGTAGTATGTGGGCAGGGGGTGCCGGGGAGCTGTTTTTT. Its protein product is CASSMWAGGAGELFF. Full variable domain (rest looked up from reference TRBV19 and TRBJ2-2): DGGITQSPKYLFRKEGQNVTLSCEQNLNHDAMYWYRQDPGQGLRLIYYSQIVNDFQKGDIAEGYSVSREKKESFPLTVTSAQKNPTAFYLCASSMWAGGAGELFFGEGSRLTVL.

This sequence joins TRBV18 and TRBJ1-4, with 11 bases matching TRBD1. CDR3 length: 15 residues. The germline CDR1 and CDR2 sequences are KGHSH and LQKENI. Trimming at V came to 4 bases and at J to 6 bases, leaving 4 bases not matched to a gene. Here the CDR3 DNA reads TGTGCCAGCTCACAGGACAGGGGGCGCGATGAAAAACTGTTTTTT. Encoded protein: CASSQDRGRDEKLFF.

V is TRBV10-3 and J is TRBJ1-3, with a weak D call TRBD1 (6 bases). Trimming pared 6 bases from V and 3 bases from J, leaving 15 bases between. CDR1 and CDR2 from the germline V gene are ENHRY and SYGVKD. The CDR3 totals 15 residues. For the CDR3, the DNA is TGTGCCATCAGGCCAGCGGACAGCTATGGAAACACCATATATTTT. It translates to CAIRPADSYGNTIYF.